Listed here is a single TCR beta chain. Investigators profiled TCR beta VDJ and CDR3 from genomic DNA template. MiXCR was run by TCRdb on the reads, yielding one entry per CDR3 protein. The sample records some 170,000 distinct CDR3 sequences, 40% to 55% being singletons. For sequencing, patients were chosen who had shown expansion of CD8+CD57+ cells by flow cytometry. These data are taken from a study of CD8+CD57+ T cells in acquired aplastic anemia. The CDR3 is 13 residues long. V dropped 4 bases and J dropped 9 bases, with 12 bases sitting between them. Germline V CDR1 and CDR2: KGHDR, SFDVKD. This TCR came from a human donor with aplastic anemia. The sample taken for sequencing was sorted CD4+, CD8+, or CD8+CD57+ T cells (not recorded which) from PBMCs. The genes are TRBV24-1 and TRBJ2-1; weak D call: TRBD1 (6 bases). The CDR3 spells CATSEGGETEQFF. Written as DNA, the CDR3 is TGTGCCACCAGTGAAGGGGGAGAGACTGAGCAGTTCTTC.